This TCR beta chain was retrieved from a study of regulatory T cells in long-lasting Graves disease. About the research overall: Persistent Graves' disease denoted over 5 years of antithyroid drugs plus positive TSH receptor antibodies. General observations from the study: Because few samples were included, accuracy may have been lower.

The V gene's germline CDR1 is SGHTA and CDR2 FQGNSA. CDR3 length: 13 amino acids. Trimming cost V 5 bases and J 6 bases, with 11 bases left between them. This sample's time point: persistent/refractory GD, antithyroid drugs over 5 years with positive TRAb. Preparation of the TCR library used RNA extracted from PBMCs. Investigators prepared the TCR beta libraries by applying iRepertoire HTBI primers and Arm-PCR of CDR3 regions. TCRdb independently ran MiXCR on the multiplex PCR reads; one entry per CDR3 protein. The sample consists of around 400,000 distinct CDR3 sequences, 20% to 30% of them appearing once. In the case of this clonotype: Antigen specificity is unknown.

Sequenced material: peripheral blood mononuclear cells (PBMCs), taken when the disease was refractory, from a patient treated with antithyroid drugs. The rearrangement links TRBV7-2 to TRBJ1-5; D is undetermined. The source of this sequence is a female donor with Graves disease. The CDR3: CASSKDPAQPQHF. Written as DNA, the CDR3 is TGTGCCAGCAGCAAGGACCCGGCTCAGCCCCAGCATTTT.